Each of the 27 T cell receptor beta chains below was sequenced from the same sample in a study of cytomegalovirus exposure and HLA in healthy donors listed by TCRdb under 2017. Library generation was performed with the immunoSEQ multiplex PCR assay. The multiplex PCR relied on a mix of 60 forward primers for TCR Vbeta segments and 13 reverse primers for TCR Jbeta segments. The table was pulled from immuneACCESS by TCRdb, which kept in-frame rearrangements only. Such tables lose some clones; where checked, under half of the loss comes from unresolved V genes, and the rest has no known cause. The sample table holds more than 80,000 clones, of which about four fifths were seen once. The ten largest clones capture roughly 6% of the sample. Material: PBMCs. Receptors originate from a woman in her fifties or sixties in good health and CMV-seropositive.

CDR3 sequence reads: CASSSTRESGYTF. The CDR3 DNA follows: TGTGCCAGCAGTTCGACGAGGGAGAGTGGCTACACCTTC. The genes are TRBV6-6 and TRBJ1-2; D ambiguous. V lost 4 bases to trimming and J lost 7 bases, with 13 bases between them. Looked up from germline, CDR1 is MNHNY and CDR2 is SVGAGI (reference sequence). The CDR3 loop spans 13 amino acids.

The chain combines TRBV7-6 with TRBJ2-5; 8 bases map to TRBD1. The end of the DNA is better explained by TRBJ2-7, so the J call may be wrong. This CDR3 is 17 amino acids long. Germline lookup yields CDR1 SGHVS and CDR2 FNYEAQ. As DNA, the CDR3 is TGTGCCAGCAGCTTAGCAGCCGGACAGGGACGCTCCTACGAGCAGTACTTC. It codes for CASSLAAGQGRSYEQYF.

This chain connects TRBV28 to TRBJ2-7, with TRBD2 as a possible D gene (5 bases). V lost 2 bases and J lost 0, with 8 bases in between. The CDR3 is 14 amino acids. Germline CDR1 MDHEN, CDR2 SYDVKM. The CDR3 DNA is TGTGCCAGCAGTTTACGGGGTGTCTCCTACGAGCAGTACTTC. Protein sequence: CASSLRGVSYEQYF. Full variable domain (remainder filled in from reference TRBV28 and TRBJ2-7): DVKVTQSSRYLVKRTGEKVFLECVQDMDHENMFWYRQDPGLGLRLIYFSYDVKMKEKGDIPEGYSVSREKKERFSLILESASTNQTSMYLCASSLRGVSYEQYFGPGTRLTVT.

The sample holds one count of this clone. V usage is TRBV9 and J usage is TRBJ1-1; TRBD1 is a possible D gene (5 bases). This CDR3 is built from 14 residues. Trimming removed 7 bases from V and 0 bases from J, with 13 bases in between. Looked up from germline, CDR1 is SGDLS and CDR2 is YYNGEE. The CDR3 DNA is TGTGCCAGCGCCCGACAGTTCATGAACACTGAAGCTTTCTTT. Translation: CASARQFMNTEAFF.

CDR3 nucleotide sequence: TGCGCCAGCAGTCTGACCCAGACAGGGGCGAACTATGGCTACACCTTC. Amino acids: CASSLTQTGANYGYTF. The genes are TRBV4-3 and TRBJ1-2, with TRBD1 identical over 8 bases. The germline V gene encodes CDR1 LGHNA and CDR2 YSLEER. The CDR3 consists of 16 residues. The V gene end was trimmed by 6 bases and the J gene end by 2 bases; junction bases not matched to a gene: 11.

CDR3 bases: TGCGCCAGCAGCTTGCAGGGGGCGGCGAGCACTGAAGCTTTCTTT. It yields the protein CASSLQGAASTEAFF. The V gene is TRBV5-1, the J gene TRBJ1-1, with 8 bases matching TRBD1. The CDR3 runs to 15 residues. Germline V gene sequence: CDR1 SGHRS, CDR2 YFSETQ. V was pared by 1 base and J by 4 bases, with 6 bases of the junction left unmatched.

The chain carries TRBV4-1 and TRBJ1-1; D perhaps matches TRBD1 (6 bases). In germline, CDR1 is MGHRA, CDR2 YSYEKL. V gave up 6 bases and J gave up 0 bases, with 14 bases separating them. The CDR3 has 15 amino acids. In DNA form, the CDR3 reads TGCGCCAGCAGGAGACAGGCCGACATGAACACTGAAGCTTTCTTT. It yields the protein CASRRQADMNTEAFF.

The chain has TRBV4-1 and TRBJ2-3; TRBD2 matches 12 bases. This CDR3 comprises 18 residues. V shed 4 bases and J 6 bases; nucleotides not matched to a gene: 14. The germline CDR1 and CDR2 sequences are MGHRA and YSYEKL. Here the CDR3 reads CASSLLGLAGGPMDTQYF. CDR3 bases: TGCGCCAGCAGCCTTCTGGGGCTAGCGGGGGGGCCGATGGATACGCAGTATTTT.

This CDR3 reads CASSQETRGGRNQPQHF. In DNA form, the CDR3 reads TGCGCCAGCAGCCAAGAAACTCGGGGTGGTCGCAATCAGCCCCAGCATTTT. This chain links TRBV4-1 with TRBJ1-5; D gene unclear. V was pared by 0 bases and J by 2 bases, with 14 bases between. Germline V gene sequence: CDR1 MGHRA, CDR2 YSYEKL. The CDR3 contains 17 residues.

This chain links TRBV30 with TRBJ2-7, with D perhaps matching TRBD1 (5 bases). The germline V gene encodes CDR1 GTSNPN and CDR2 SVGIG (reference sequence). The CDR3 runs 15 residues. Trimming left V 3 bases short and J 1 base short, with 16 bases between. DNA for the CDR3: TGTGCCTGGAGGGGCAGGGAATTCAATTCCTACGAGCAGTACTTC. Its protein is CAWRGREFNSYEQYF.

This rearrangement joins TRBV4-2 to TRBJ1-2; D remains unclear. The CDR3 is made up of 15 amino acids. Germline V gene data show CDR1 as LGHNA and CDR2 as YNFKEQ. Between the trimmed V and J ends, which lost 7 bases and 2 bases, there was a span of 17 bases. CDR3 amino acids: CASTSRRELNYGYTF. CDR3 in DNA: TGTGCCAGCACCTCCAGGAGGGAGTTGAACTATGGCTACACCTTC.

This chain links TRBV5-8 with TRBJ1-6; 9 bases are a match to TRBD1. The CDR3 is 14 amino acids. Germline CDR1 SGHTS, CDR2 YDEGEE. Trimming took 4 bases from V and 9 from J; bases not matched to a gene: 5. The CDR3, as DNA: TGTGCCAGCAGCCACAGGGGGCAAAGTTCACCCCTCCACTTT. It codes for CASSHRGQSSPLHF. The complete variable domain, with remaining parts taken from reference TRBV5-8 and TRBJ1-6, reads EAGVTQSPTHLIKTRGQQATLRCSPISGHTSVYWYQQALGLGLQFLLWYDEGEERNRGNFPPRFSGRQFPNYSSELNVNALELEDSALYLCASSHRGQSSPLHFGNGTRLTVT.

This chain joins TRBV10-3 and TRBJ1-5; 8 bases agree with TRBD1. Germline-derived CDR1 and CDR2 are ENHRY and SYGVKD. The J segment lost 6 bases and the V segment lost 0 bases, leaving 10 bases of the junction unmatched. The CDR3 is 17 amino acids. The CDR3 nucleotides read TGTGCCATCAGTGAGTCGACTCGGCAGGGGGCAGGTCAGCCCCAGCATTTT. Translation: CAISESTRQGAGQPQHF.

This clone has just a few counts. The J gene is TRBJ2-2, the V gene TRBV19; 8 nucleotides align to TRBD1. The germline CDR1 and CDR2 sequences are LNHDA and SQIVND (reference sequence). With V trimmed by 7 bases and J by 4 bases, 14 bases remained unmatched. This CDR3 comprises 17 residues. CDR3 region: CASTPDRAFVGTGELFF. The CDR3 DNA reads TGTGCCAGTACCCCGGACAGGGCTTTCGTGGGCACCGGGGAGCTGTTTTTT.

To note about this clone: The junction shows a germline mismatch at one end, possibly a read error. The chain links TRBV20-1 to TRBJ1-2; D gene uncertain. This CDR3 spans 10 amino acids. The germline V gene encodes CDR1 DFQATT and CDR2 SNEGSKA (reference sequence). The CDR3 DNA sequence: TGCAGTGCTAGCTCCAGAGGCTGCACCTTC. Residues: CSASSRGCTF.

The chain joins TRBV7-2 to TRBJ2-7; a possible D gene is TRBD2 (5 bases). Germline values: CDR1 SGHTA, CDR2 FQGNSA. V was pared by 5 bases and J by 7 bases, with 18 bases between. This CDR3 is 14 amino acids long. The CDR3 coding sequence is TGTGCCAGCAGCCGATCAGGACTGCGTGGGGAGCAGTACTTC. Its protein product is CASSRSGLRGEQYF.

V usage is TRBV7-6 and J usage is TRBJ2-2; no firm D call. The V gene's germline CDR1 is SGHVS and CDR2 FNYEAQ. The germline V and J ends were trimmed by 1 base and 0 bases, with 9 bases remaining between them. This CDR3 contains 16 residues. The CDR3 nucleotides are TGTGCCAGCAGCTTAGGCGCACCGCCGAACACCGGGGAGCTGTTTTTT. Its translation is CASSLGAPPNTGELFF.

In this sample, this clone turned up a few times. This rearrangement joins TRBV7-3 to TRBJ2-1; D gene ambiguous. Trimming took off 8 bases at V and 2 bases at J, with 16 bases between the two ends. This CDR3 contains 15 residues. The germline V gene encodes CDR1 SGHTA and CDR2 FQGTGA. Here the CDR3 DNA reads TGTGCCAGCGCGATATCGGGTGGTGCCTACAATGAGCAGTTCTTC. Translated, it gives CASAISGGAYNEQFF.

The chain employs TRBV27 and TRBJ2-7; 7 bases are a match to TRBD1. CDR3 length: 13 residues. Germline trimming cut 7 bases from V and 3 bases from J; bases unmatched to any gene: 6. CDR1 and CDR2 (germline): MNHEY, SMNVEV (reference sequence). For the CDR3, the DNA is TGTGCCAGCACCGATAGGACAGGCTACGAGCAGTACTTC. This gives the protein CASTDRTGYEQYF.

The rearrangement links TRBV7-9 to TRBJ2-7; 10 bases fit TRBD2. Germline lookup yields CDR1 SEHNR and CDR2 FQNEAQ (reference sequence). CDR3 size: 15 residues. After removal of 2 bases from V and 0 bases from J, the junction contained 1 base not matched to a gene. CDR3 DNA sequence: TGTGCCAGCAGCTTACTAGCGGGGGACTCCTACGAGCAGTACTTC. Its translation: CASSLLAGDSYEQYF.

CDR3: CASSFGQGTGYTF. The CDR3 nucleotides read TGTGCCAGCAGCTTCGGACAGGGAACGGGCTACACCTTC. The V call is TRBV7-9, the J call TRBJ1-2; 8 bases agree with TRBD1. Trimming removed 3 bases from V and 8 bases from J; junction bases left unmatched: 5. Per germline, CDR1 SEHNR and CDR2 FQNEAQ (reference sequence). CDR3 size: 13 residues.

V and J are TRBV7-2 and TRBJ1-5; D may be TRBD1 (5 bases). Trimming cost V 11 bases and J 2 bases, with 13 bases left between them. The length of the CDR3 is 13 residues. Germline-derived CDR1 and CDR2 are SGHTA and FQGNSA. CDR3 nucleotide sequence: TGTGCCGGAGCCCTGGGGCGCAATCAGCCCCAGCATTTT. Protein: CAGALGRNQPQHF.

The rearrangement joins TRBV9 to TRBJ2-2; D possibly corresponds to TRBD1 (7 bases). V lost 3 bases, J lost 6 bases, and 15 bases lay in between. Germline lookup yields CDR1 SGDLS and CDR2 YYNGEE. This CDR3 contains 15 residues. CDR3 DNA sequence: TGTGCCAGCAGCGCCAGGACAGGAGGGGCCGGGGAGCTGTTTTTT. It is translated as CASSARTGGAGELFF. The variable domain in full, with the rest retrieved from reference TRBV9 and TRBJ2-2, is DSGVTQTPKHLITATGQRVTLRCSPRSGDLSVYWYQQSLDQGLQFLIQYYNGEERAKGNILERFSAQQFPDLHSELNLSSLELGDSALYFCASSARTGGAGELFFGEGSRLTVL.

The CDR3: CAISRTVVGNQPQHF. CDR3 bases: TGTGCCATCAGTCGGACAGTCGTAGGCAATCAGCCCCAGCATTTT. The chain joins TRBV10-3 to TRBJ1-5, with D tentatively TRBD1 (6 bases). This CDR3 region has 15 residues. Trimming cost V 5 bases and J 2 bases, with 13 bases left between them. Germline CDR1 is ENHRY and CDR2 is SYGVKD.

This sequence joins TRBV6-5 and TRBJ2-2; TRBD1 matches at 8 bases. Trimming removed 2 bases from V and 4 bases from J; junction bases left unmatched: 6. Germline CDR1 and CDR2: MNHEY and SVGAGI. The CDR3 has 16 residues. The DNA for the CDR3 is TGTGCCAGCAGTTACAGGACAGGGTCGAGCACCGGGGAGCTGTTTTTT. Residues: CASSYRTGSSTGELFF.

The CDR3 here is CAWNEGGANTEAFF. Written as DNA, the CDR3 is TGTGCCTGGAACGAGGGGGGGGCGAACACTGAAGCTTTCTTT. V gene TRBV30 combines with J gene TRBJ1-1; perhaps TRBD1 as D (6 bases). Germline loops: CDR1 GTSNPN, CDR2 SVGIG (reference sequence). This CDR3 has 14 amino acids. The V and J ends lost 4 bases and 1 base respectively, with 13 bases between them.

The V and J genes are TRBV6-4 and TRBJ2-3; TRBD1 matches 9 bases. Losses at the gene ends were 6 bases for V and 8 bases for J; bases not matched to a gene: 6. This CDR3 has 13 amino acids. Germline V gene data show CDR1 as MRHNA and CDR2 as SNTAGT. Here the CDR3 reads CASSAGQGGTQYF. The CDR3 DNA reads as TGTGCCAGCAGCGCGGGACAGGGTGGTACGCAGTATTTT.